This T cell receptor beta chain came from a study of shared clonotypes between healthy human individuals. The trim removed 1 base at V and 3 bases at J, leaving 4 bases unmatched. The CDR3 is 15 residues long. Per germline, CDR1 SGHDT and CDR2 YYEEEE. This clone was picked up a small number of times. No antigen is known for it. Study findings and constraints: A few donors held 4.5% to 5% of naive CD4 clonotypes in common.

Measured with immunoSEQ multiplex PCR; TCRdb has only the in-frame clones, and not every one. The sample lists 640,000 or so clones; more than 70% were seen once. The receptor was isolated from a woman aged 25 to 39 in good health. Material: memory CD4+ T cells sorted from blood. This sample's subset: CD45RA-negative fraction. The chain links TRBV5-6 to TRBJ2-1; 7 bases line up with TRBD2. The CDR3 region has the DNA TGTGCCAGCAGCTTGTGGAGCGGGGACTACAATGAGCAGTTCTTC. It translates to CASSLWSGDYNEQFF.